One and the same sample provided the 29 T cell receptor beta chains below, sequenced in a study of PD-L1 blockade in urothelial cancer. Sequenced by immunoSEQ multiplex PCR; TCRdb stores in-frame clones only, minus some. The data show approximately 18,000 clones, 89% seen once. Specified time point: pretreatment peripheral blood. This specimen was PBMCs, taken around atezolizumab (anti-PD-L1) treatment. These receptors all come from a man between 65 and 85 years old with urothelial cancer.

The chain couples TRBV11-2 to TRBJ1-2, with unresolved D. Per germline, CDR1 SGHAT and CDR2 FQNNGV. This CDR3 contains 11 residues. Trimming removed 6 bases at V and 10 bases at J, with 12 bases between. CDR3: CASSRSGIYTF. The CDR3 DNA sequence: TGTGCCAGCAGTCGATCGGGGATCTACACCTTC.

Points on this clone: Likely a read error: the CDR3 ends without its conserved phenylalanine or tryptophan. The J gene is TRBJ2-7, the V gene TRBV28; TRBD1 aligns across 8 bases. This CDR3 is built from 12 residues. Germline CDR1 reads MDHEN; CDR2 reads SYDVKM. V lost 3 bases to trimming and J lost 5 bases; unmatched junction nucleotides: 0. This CDR3 is CASSFRGHEQYL. CDR3 bases: TGTGCCAGCAGTTTCAGGGGGCACGAGCAGTACCTC.

The V gene is TRBV30, the J gene TRBJ1-5; D gene uncertain. V was trimmed by 1 base and J by 2 bases, leaving 9 bases between them. This CDR3 contains 14 residues. Germline values: CDR1 GTSNPN, CDR2 SVGIG (reference sequence). Here the CDR3 reads CAWSGGGGNQPQHF. Written as DNA, the CDR3 is TGTGCCTGGAGTGGCGGTGGAGGCAATCAGCCCCAGCATTTT.

The table lists this clone with a count of one. A read error may account for a junction end that differs from germline. The CDR3 region has the DNA TGCGCCAGCAGCTTGGAGACTGGGAACACCATATATTTT. Translated, it gives CASSLETGNTIYF. The chain recombines TRBV5-1 with TRBJ1-3, with D unresolved. The CDR3 loop spans 13 amino acids. The germline CDR1 and CDR2 sequences are SGHRS and YFSETQ.

The chain joins TRBV18 to TRBJ2-2; 10 bases agree with TRBD2. The CDR3 is 16 residues long. The V segment lost 3 bases and the J segment 0 bases; nucleotides outside the gene matches: 1. Germline V gene lookup returns CDR1 KGHSH and CDR2 LQKENI. Here the CDR3 reads CASSPLAGANTGELFF. CDR3 nucleotide sequence: TGTGCCAGCTCACCGCTAGCGGGGGCGAACACCGGGGAGCTGTTTTTT.

This chain connects TRBV19 to TRBJ2-3; TRBD2 aligns across 10 bases. Germline-derived CDR1 and CDR2 are LNHDA and SQIVND (reference sequence). This CDR3 contains 22 residues. The ends lost 0 bases at V and 0 bases at J; junction bases unmatched: 18. CDR3 sequence (DNA): TGTGCCAGTAGTATAGAACCTTACCGAGCGGGGGGGACAACCCGAAGCACAGATACGCAGTATTTT. As protein: CASSIEPYRAGGTTRSTDTQYF.

This rearrangement joins TRBV19 to TRBJ2-1; D ambiguous. The V end lost 3 bases, the J end lost 7 bases, and 4 bases lay between the germline ends. CDR3 length: 11 amino acids. CDR1 and CDR2 from the germline V gene are LNHDA and SQIVND (reference sequence). The DNA of the CDR3 is TGTGCCAGTAGTATGCGGAATGAGCAGTTCTTC. Protein product: CASSMRNEQFF.

The chain links TRBV4-2 to TRBJ2-3, with D perhaps TRBD2 (5 bases). V lost 0 bases to trimming and J lost 3 bases, with 10 bases between them. Germline-derived CDR1 and CDR2 are LGHNA and YNFKEQ. The CDR3 is made up of 15 amino acids. This CDR3 is CASSQDSRGTDTQYF. The DNA of the CDR3 is TGTGCCAGCAGCCAAGATAGCCGGGGAACAGATACGCAGTATTTT.

The rearrangement links TRBV6-6 to TRBJ2-2; D remains ambiguous. The V and J ends lost 5 bases and 2 bases respectively, with 3 bases between them. The CDR3 loop spans 12 amino acids. Germline-derived CDR1 and CDR2 are MNHNY and SVGAGI (reference sequence). The CDR3 spells CASSLNTGELFF. The CDR3 DNA follows: TGTGCCAGCAGTCTAAACACCGGGGAGCTGTTTTTT.

The chain couples TRBV7-6 to TRBJ1-5; 11 nucleotides agree with TRBD1. The CDR3 is 15 residues long. The V segment lost 5 bases and the J segment 8 bases; nucleotides outside the gene matches: 8. Germline lookup yields CDR1 SGHVS and CDR2 FNYEAQ. CDR3 nucleotide sequence: TGTGCCAGCAGCAGCGGGACAGGGGGTATGGAGCCCCAGCATTTT. Translated, it gives CASSSGTGGMEPQHF.

A single count supports this clone. V usage is TRBV5-1 and J usage is TRBJ2-3; maybe TRBD1 (8 bases). V shed 4 bases and J shed 2 bases, with 17 bases lying between them. The CDR3 runs to 16 residues. Germline lookup yields CDR1 SGHRS and CDR2 YFSETQ. CDR3 residues: CASSRTGRGLTDTQYF. CDR3 in DNA: TGCGCCAGCAGCAGGACAGGGAGGGGGCTCACAGATACGCAGTATTTT.

The V call is TRBV5-1, the J call TRBJ2-1; 10 bases are shared with TRBD1. Germline CDR1 SGHRS, CDR2 YFSETQ. The V segment lost 4 bases and the J segment 5 bases; nucleotides outside the gene matches: 9. This CDR3 is 16 amino acids long. The DNA of the CDR3 is TGCGCCAGCAGCCGTGGGGACAGGGGAACGGACAATGAGCAGTTCTTC. This codes for CASSRGDRGTDNEQFF.

The V and J genes are TRBV19 and TRBJ1-1, with D unclear. Trimming pared 4 bases from V and 3 bases from J, leaving 3 bases between. This CDR3 has 11 amino acids. Germline CDR1 reads LNHDA; CDR2 reads SQIVND (reference sequence). This CDR3 is CASSSDTEAFF. The CDR3 bases are TGTGCCAGTAGTAGCGACACTGAAGCTTTCTTT.

This clone was detected only once. The chain combines TRBV10-3 with TRBJ2-1; TRBD1 is a possible D gene (6 bases). V was pared by 3 bases and J by 4 bases, with 10 bases between. This CDR3 has 14 amino acids. CDR1 and CDR2 from the germline V gene are ENHRY and SYGVKD. The CDR3 nucleotides read TGTGCCATCAGTGAAAACAGGGTATACAATGAGCAGTTCTTC. Protein product: CAISENRVYNEQFF.

V and J are TRBV7-8 and TRBJ2-1; TRBD1 matches 7 bases. The trim removed 6 bases at V and 2 bases at J, leaving 7 bases unmatched. Germline V lookup: CDR1 SGHVS, CDR2 FQNEAQ. This CDR3 spans 15 amino acids. CDR3: CASRSKRGPYNEQFF. CDR3 nucleotide sequence: TGTGCCAGCAGGTCGAAGAGGGGGCCCTACAATGAGCAGTTCTTC.

The J gene is TRBJ2-1, the V gene TRBV7-2; TRBD2 matches 8 bases. Germline CDR1 reads SGHTA; CDR2 reads FQGNSA. The trim removed 1 base at V and 4 bases at J, leaving 6 bases unmatched. The CDR3 is made up of 16 amino acids. CDR3 nucleotides: TGTGCCAGCAGCTTAGAACTGGCGGGGGGATACAATGAGCAGTTCTTC. Its translation: CASSLELAGGYNEQFF.

The chain carries TRBV28 and TRBJ2-7, with D unresolved. The CDR3 loop spans 14 amino acids. Trimming pared 3 bases from V and 4 bases from J, leaving 13 bases between. Germline V CDR1 and CDR2: MDHEN, SYDVKM. CDR3 sequence: CASSLELVGYEQYF. DNA of the CDR3: TGTGCCAGCAGTTTGGAGTTGGTAGGATACGAGCAGTACTTC. Based on the CDR3 plus reference TRBV28 and TRBJ2-7, the full variable domain is DVKVTQSSRYLVKRTGEKVFLECVQDMDHENMFWYRQDPGLGLRLIYFSYDVKMKEKGDIPEGYSVSREKKERFSLILESASTNQTSMYLCASSLELVGYEQYFGPGTRLTVT.

Notes on this clone: The junction shows a germline mismatch at one end, possibly a read error. The chain couples TRBV30 to TRBJ1-4; 7 bases are a match to TRBD1. Germline V CDR1 and CDR2: GTSNPN, SVGIG (reference sequence). The CDR3 is made up of 15 amino acids. The CDR3 here is CVWSVDRATNEKLFF. The CDR3 nucleotides read TGTGTCTGGAGTGTCGACAGGGCAACTAATGAAAAACTGTTTTTT.

The chain couples TRBV27 to TRBJ2-2; D remains unclear. Trimming cost V 6 bases and J 2 bases, with 7 bases left between them. The CDR3 has 13 residues. The germline V gene encodes CDR1 MNHEY and CDR2 SMNVEV (reference sequence). The CDR3 sequence is CASSPGNTGELFF. The CDR3 nucleotides are TGTGCCAGCAGCCCAGGAAACACCGGGGAGCTGTTTTTT.

The V and J genes are TRBV6-6 and TRBJ1-6; D is possibly TRBD1 (6 bases). Per germline, CDR1 MNHNY and CDR2 SVGAGI (reference sequence). V was clipped by 5 bases and J by 8 bases, with 16 bases between them. There are 15 residues in the CDR3. The CDR3 DNA is TGTGCCAGCAGTACAAATCAGGGGAGAGATTCACCCCTCCACTTT. Residues: CASSTNQGRDSPLHF.

This clone was recorded once. The V gene is TRBV9, the J gene TRBJ2-1, with D possibly matching TRBD1 (5 bases). CDR1 and CDR2 from the germline V gene are SGDLS and YYNGEE. This CDR3 is built from 15 residues. The ends were cut back, 0 bases at V and 2 bases at J, with 9 bases in the middle. CDR3 sequence reads: CASSVGQLPYNEQFF. The CDR3 nucleotides read TGTGCCAGCAGCGTAGGACAGCTTCCCTACAATGAGCAGTTCTTC. The complete variable domain, with remaining parts taken from reference TRBV9 and TRBJ2-1, reads DSGVTQTPKHLITATGQRVTLRCSPRSGDLSVYWYQQSLDQGLQFLIQYYNGEERAKGNILERFSAQQFPDLHSELNLSSLELGDSALYFCASSVGQLPYNEQFFGPGTRLTVL.

The CDR3 nucleotides are TGTGCCAGCAGCCCGGGACTAGCGGCCTACAATGAGCAGTTCTTC. Translated: CASSPGLAAYNEQFF. The chain has TRBV7-7 and TRBJ2-1, with 11 positions matching TRBD2. Germline V gene lookup returns CDR1 SSHAT and CDR2 FNYEAQ (reference sequence). This CDR3 has 15 residues. V was pared by 5 bases and J by 2 bases, with 2 bases of the junction left unmatched. Filled out from reference TRBV7-7 and TRBJ2-1, the complete variable domain reads GAGVSQSPRYKVTKRGQDVTLRCDPISSHATLYWYQQALGQGPEFLTYFNYEAQPDKSGLPSDRFSAERPEGSISTLTIQRTEQRDSAMYRCASSPGLAAYNEQFFGPGTRLTVL.

The rearrangement joins TRBV13 to TRBJ2-7, with 15 positions matching TRBD2. From germline, CDR1 is PRHDT and CDR2 FYEKMQ (reference sequence). CDR3 size: 17 residues. Trimming cost V 5 bases and J 6 bases; bases outside gene matches: 11. CDR3 residues: CASSQTPGLAGGSEQYF. The CDR3 bases are TGTGCCAGCAGCCAAACACCGGGACTAGCGGGGGGAAGCGAGCAGTACTTC.

The chain has TRBV5-1 and TRBJ1-2, with D perhaps TRBD1 (6 bases). From germline, CDR1 is SGHRS and CDR2 YFSETQ. This CDR3 region has 14 residues. Deletions cut 1 base from V and 6 bases from J, with 13 bases between. The CDR3 DNA reads as TGCGCCAGCAGCTTGACAGCGGGGGCGAATGGCTACACCTTC. It yields the protein CASSLTAGANGYTF.

The chain has TRBV7-6 and TRBJ2-1, with TRBD2 identical over 8 bases. Germline assignment: CDR1 SGHVS and CDR2 FNYEAQ. The CDR3 is made up of 17 amino acids. Unmatched junction bases numbered 12, after V lost 1 base and J lost 7 bases. DNA of the CDR3: TGTGCCAGCAGCTTAGACGTCCCCGGGGGGGCCCGGAATGAGCAGTTCTTC. Protein: CASSLDVPGGARNEQFF. Drawing the rest from reference TRBV7-6 and TRBJ2-1, the complete variable domain is GAGVSQSPRYKVTKRGQDVALRCDPISGHVSLYWYRQALGQGPEFLTYFNYEAQQDKSGLPNDRFSAERPEGSISTLTIQRTEQRDSAMYRCASSLDVPGGARNEQFFGPGTRLTVL.

This clone was observed a few times. The chain carries TRBV27 and TRBJ2-7, with 9 bases lining up with TRBD2. The CDR3 extends over 15 amino acids. J gave up 9 bases and V 7 bases, and 16 bases lay outside the gene matches. In germline, CDR1 is MNHEY, CDR2 SMNVEV (reference sequence). The CDR3 DNA sequence: TGTGCCAGCAAACCTAGCGGGGACCCTCTACGGGGGCAGTACTTC. Its protein is CASKPSGDPLRGQYF.

J is TRBJ2-5 and V is TRBV10-3, with a tentative D call TRBD2 (7 bases). There are 15 residues in the CDR3. Trimming took off 3 bases at V and 4 bases at J, with 15 bases between the two ends. Germline V lookup: CDR1 ENHRY, CDR2 SYGVKD. The CDR3 is CAISDGAGAAETQYF. The CDR3 DNA follows: TGTGCCATCAGTGATGGTGCGGGGGCCGCAGAGACCCAGTACTTC.

The rearrangement joins TRBV9 to TRBJ2-3; D might be TRBD2 (6 bases). Trimming pared 1 base from V and 1 base from J, leaving 19 bases between. CDR3 length equals 18 residues. The germline V gene encodes CDR1 SGDLS and CDR2 YYNGEE. CDR3 sequence (DNA): TGTGCCAGCAGCGTATCCACCCGCCCTGCGGGACGCACAGATACGCAGTATTTT. This translates into CASSVSTRPAGRTDTQYF.

The J gene is TRBJ2-5, the V gene TRBV2; 8 bases agree with TRBD2. The germline V gene has CDR1 SNHLY and CDR2 FYNNEI. Losses at the gene ends were 10 bases for V and 1 base for J; bases not matched to a gene: 5. The CDR3 consists of 13 residues. The DNA of the CDR3 is TGTGCCACCCGAGCGGGGGCCCAAGAGACCCAGTACTTC. This sequence encodes CATRAGAQETQYF.